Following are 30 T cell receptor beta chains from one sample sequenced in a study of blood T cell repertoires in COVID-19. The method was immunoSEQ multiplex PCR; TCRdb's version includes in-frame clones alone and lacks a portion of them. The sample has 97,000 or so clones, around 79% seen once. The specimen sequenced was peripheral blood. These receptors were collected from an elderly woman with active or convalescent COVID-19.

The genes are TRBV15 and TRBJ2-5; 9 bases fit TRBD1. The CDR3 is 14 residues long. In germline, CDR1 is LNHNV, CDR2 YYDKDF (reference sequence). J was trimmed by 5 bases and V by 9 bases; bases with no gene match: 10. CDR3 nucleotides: TGTGCCACGTTGGCCGGGACAGGGTTTGAGACCCAGTACTTC. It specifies CATLAGTGFETQYF.

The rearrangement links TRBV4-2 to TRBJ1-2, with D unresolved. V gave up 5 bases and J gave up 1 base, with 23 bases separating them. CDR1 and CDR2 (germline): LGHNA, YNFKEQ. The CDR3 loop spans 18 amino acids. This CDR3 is CASSVQYRTSGFNYGYTF. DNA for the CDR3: TGTGCCAGCAGCGTACAATACCGGACCAGCGGGTTTAACTATGGCTACACCTTC.

The CDR3 sequence: CASSVGQAAYGNTIYF. DNA for the CDR3: TGTGCCAGCTCAGTAGGACAGGCGGCATATGGAAACACCATATATTTT. This sequence joins TRBV18 and TRBJ1-3; TRBD1 matches at 7 bases. J was trimmed by 3 bases and V by 5 bases; bases with no gene match: 10. Germline assignment: CDR1 KGHSH and CDR2 LQKENI. The CDR3 loop spans 16 amino acids.

The CDR3 region is CASSLSLGGLNTEAFF. The CDR3 DNA follows: TGTGCCAGCAGTTTATCGTTGGGGGGATTGAACACTGAAGCTTTCTTT. The genes are TRBV27 and TRBJ1-1, with D perhaps matching TRBD1 (5 bases). The germline gives CDR1 MNHEY, CDR2 SMNVEV (reference sequence). The CDR3 length is 16 residues. Trimming cost V 0 bases and J 0 bases, with 11 bases left between them.

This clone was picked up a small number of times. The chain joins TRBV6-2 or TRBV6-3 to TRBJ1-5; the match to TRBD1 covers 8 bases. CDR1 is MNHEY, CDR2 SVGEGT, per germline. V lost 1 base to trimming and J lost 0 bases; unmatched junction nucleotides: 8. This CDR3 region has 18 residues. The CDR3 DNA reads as TGTGCCAGCAGTTACTTCCCAGGGGGCGCGGGTAGCAATCAGCCCCAGCATTTT. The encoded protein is CASSYFPGGAGSNQPQHF.

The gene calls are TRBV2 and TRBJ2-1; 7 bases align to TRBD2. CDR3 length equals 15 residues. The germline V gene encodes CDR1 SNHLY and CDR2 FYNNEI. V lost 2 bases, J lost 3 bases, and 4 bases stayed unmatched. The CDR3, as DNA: TGTGCCAGCAGTGAACGGGCTAGCGGCTACAATGAGCAGTTCTTC. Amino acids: CASSERASGYNEQFF.

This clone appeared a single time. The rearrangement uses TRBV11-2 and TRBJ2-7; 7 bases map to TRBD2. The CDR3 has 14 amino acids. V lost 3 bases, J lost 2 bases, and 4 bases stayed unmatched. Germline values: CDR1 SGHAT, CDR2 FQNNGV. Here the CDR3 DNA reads TGTGCCAGCAGCTTCGGAGCGGGACCCTACGAGCAGTACTTC. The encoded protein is CASSFGAGPYEQYF.

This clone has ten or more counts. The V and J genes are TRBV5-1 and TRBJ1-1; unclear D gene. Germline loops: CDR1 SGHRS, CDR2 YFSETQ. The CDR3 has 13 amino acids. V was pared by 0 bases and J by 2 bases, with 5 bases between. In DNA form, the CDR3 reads TGCGCCAGCAGCTTGGACAGAAACACTGAAGCTTTCTTT. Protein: CASSLDRNTEAFF. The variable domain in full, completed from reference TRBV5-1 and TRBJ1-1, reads KAGVTQTPRYLIKTRGQQVTLSCSPISGHRSVSWYQQTPGQGLQFLFEYFSETQRNKGNFPGRFSGRQFSNSRSEMNVSTLELGDSALYLCASSLDRNTEAFFGQGTRLTVV.

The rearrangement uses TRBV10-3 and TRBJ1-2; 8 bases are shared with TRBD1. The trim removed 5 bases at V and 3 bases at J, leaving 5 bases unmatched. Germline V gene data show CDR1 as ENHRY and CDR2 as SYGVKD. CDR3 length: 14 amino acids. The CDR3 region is CAISTPDRDYGYTF. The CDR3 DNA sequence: TGTGCCATCAGTACCCCGGACAGGGACTATGGCTACACCTTC.

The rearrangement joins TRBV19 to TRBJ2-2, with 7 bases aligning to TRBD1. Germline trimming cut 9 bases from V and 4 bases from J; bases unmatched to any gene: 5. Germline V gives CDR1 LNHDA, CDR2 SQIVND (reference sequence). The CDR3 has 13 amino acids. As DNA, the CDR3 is TGTGCCAGCCGAACAGGGGCCACCGGGGAGCTGTTTTTT. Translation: CASRTGATGELFF. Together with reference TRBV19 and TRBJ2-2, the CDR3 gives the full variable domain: DGGITQSPKYLFRKEGQNVTLSCEQNLNHDAMYWYRQDPGQGLRLIYYSQIVNDFQKGDIAEGYSVSREKKESFPLTVTSAQKNPTAFYLCASRTGATGELFFGEGSRLTVL.

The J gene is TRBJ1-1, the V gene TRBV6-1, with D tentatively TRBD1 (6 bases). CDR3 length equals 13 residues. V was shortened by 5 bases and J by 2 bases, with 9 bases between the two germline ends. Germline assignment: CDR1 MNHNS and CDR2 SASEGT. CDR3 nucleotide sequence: TGTGCCAGCAGTACAGGGTTTAACACTGAAGCTTTCTTT. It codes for CASSTGFNTEAFF.

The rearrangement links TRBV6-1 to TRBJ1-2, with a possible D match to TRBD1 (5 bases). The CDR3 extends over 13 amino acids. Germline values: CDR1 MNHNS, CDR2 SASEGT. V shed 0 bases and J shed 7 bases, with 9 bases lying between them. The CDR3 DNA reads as TGTGCCAGCAGTGAAGCGCAGACAGTTGGCTACACCTTC. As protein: CASSEAQTVGYTF.

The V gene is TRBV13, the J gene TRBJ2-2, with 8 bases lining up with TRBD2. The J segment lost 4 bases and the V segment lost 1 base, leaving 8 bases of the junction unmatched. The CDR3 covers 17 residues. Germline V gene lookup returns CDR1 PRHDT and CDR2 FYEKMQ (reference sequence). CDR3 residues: CASSLVGGLGSTGELFF. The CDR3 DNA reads TGTGCCAGCAGCTTAGTAGGGGGACTAGGGTCCACCGGGGAGCTGTTTTTT.

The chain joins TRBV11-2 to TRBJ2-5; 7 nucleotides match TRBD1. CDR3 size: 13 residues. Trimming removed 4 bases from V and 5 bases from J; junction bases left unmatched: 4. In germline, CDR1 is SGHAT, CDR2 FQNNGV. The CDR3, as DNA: TGTGCCAGCAGCTCCCTCAGGGGGGAGACCCAGTACTTC. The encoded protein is CASSSLRGETQYF.

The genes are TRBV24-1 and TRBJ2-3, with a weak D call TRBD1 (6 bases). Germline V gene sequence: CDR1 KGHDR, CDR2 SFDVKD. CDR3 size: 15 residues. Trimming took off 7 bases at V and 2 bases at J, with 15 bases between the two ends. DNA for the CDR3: TGTGCCACCAGAAGACGGGACACCGACACAGATACGCAGTATTTT. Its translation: CATRRRDTDTDTQYF.

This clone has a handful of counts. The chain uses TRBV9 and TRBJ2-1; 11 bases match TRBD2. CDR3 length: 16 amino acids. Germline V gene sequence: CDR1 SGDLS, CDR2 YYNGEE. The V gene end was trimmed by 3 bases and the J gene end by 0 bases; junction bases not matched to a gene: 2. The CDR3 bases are TGTGCCAGCAGCGCCCTAGCGGGAGGCTCCTACAATGAGCAGTTCTTC. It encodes CASSALAGGSYNEQFF.

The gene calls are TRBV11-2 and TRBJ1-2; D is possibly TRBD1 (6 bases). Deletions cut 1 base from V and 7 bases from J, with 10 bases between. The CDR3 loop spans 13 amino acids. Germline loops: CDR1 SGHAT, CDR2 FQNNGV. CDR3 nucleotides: TGTGCCAGCAGCTTAGCCGGGGGGCTTGGCTACACCTTC. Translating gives CASSLAGGLGYTF.

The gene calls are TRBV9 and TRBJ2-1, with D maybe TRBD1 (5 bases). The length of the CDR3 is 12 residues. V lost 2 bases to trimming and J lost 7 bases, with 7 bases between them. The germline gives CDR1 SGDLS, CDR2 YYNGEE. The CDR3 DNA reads TGTGCCAGCAGCGTTACAGGTAATGAGCAGTTCTTC. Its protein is CASSVTGNEQFF.

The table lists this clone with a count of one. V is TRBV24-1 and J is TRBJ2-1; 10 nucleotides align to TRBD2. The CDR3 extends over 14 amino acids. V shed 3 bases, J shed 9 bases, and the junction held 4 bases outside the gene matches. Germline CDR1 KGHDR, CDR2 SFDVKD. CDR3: CATSDSGRGGEQFF. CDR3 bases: TGTGCCACCAGTGATAGCGGGAGGGGGGGTGAGCAGTTCTTC.

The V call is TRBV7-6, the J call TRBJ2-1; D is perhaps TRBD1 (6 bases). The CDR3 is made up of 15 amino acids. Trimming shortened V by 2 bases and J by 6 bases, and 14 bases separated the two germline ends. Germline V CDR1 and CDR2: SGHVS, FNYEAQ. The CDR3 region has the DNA TGTGCCAGCAGCTTAATTGGGACACGAGGCAATGAGCAGTTCTTC. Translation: CASSLIGTRGNEQFF.

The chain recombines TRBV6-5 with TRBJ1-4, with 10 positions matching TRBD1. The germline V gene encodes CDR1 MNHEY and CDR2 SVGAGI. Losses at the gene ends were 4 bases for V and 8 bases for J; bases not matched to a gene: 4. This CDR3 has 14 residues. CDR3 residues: CASSSGQGGEKLFF. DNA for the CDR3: TGTGCCAGCAGTTCCGGACAGGGGGGCGAAAAACTGTTTTTT.

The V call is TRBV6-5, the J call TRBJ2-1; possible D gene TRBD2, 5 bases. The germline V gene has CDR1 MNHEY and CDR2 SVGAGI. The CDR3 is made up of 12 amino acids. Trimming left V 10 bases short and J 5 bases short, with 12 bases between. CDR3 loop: CATRRENNEQFF. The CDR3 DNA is TGTGCCACCCGAAGGGAGAACAATGAGCAGTTCTTC.

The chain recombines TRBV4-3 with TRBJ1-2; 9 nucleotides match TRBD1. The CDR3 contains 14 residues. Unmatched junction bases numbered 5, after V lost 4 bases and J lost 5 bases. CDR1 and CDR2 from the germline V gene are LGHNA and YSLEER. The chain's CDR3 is CASSPKTGGYGYTF. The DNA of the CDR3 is TGCGCCAGCAGCCCGAAGACAGGGGGGTATGGCTACACCTTC.

CDR3 residues: CASAPGTSGVYEQYF. In DNA form, the CDR3 reads TGTGCCAGCGCCCCCGGGACTAGCGGGGTCTACGAGCAGTACTTC. This chain links TRBV18 with TRBJ2-7, with TRBD2 identical over 13 bases. CDR3 size: 15 residues. The J segment lost 3 bases and the V segment lost 8 bases, leaving 7 bases of the junction unmatched. Germline-derived CDR1 and CDR2 are KGHSH and LQKENI. Supplemented by reference TRBV18 and TRBJ2-7, the full variable domain reads NAGVMQNPRHLVRRRGQEARLRCSPMKGHSHVYWYRQLPEEGLKFMVYLQKENIIDESGMPKERFSAEFPKEGPSILRIQQVVRGDSAAYFCASAPGTSGVYEQYFGPGTRLTVT.

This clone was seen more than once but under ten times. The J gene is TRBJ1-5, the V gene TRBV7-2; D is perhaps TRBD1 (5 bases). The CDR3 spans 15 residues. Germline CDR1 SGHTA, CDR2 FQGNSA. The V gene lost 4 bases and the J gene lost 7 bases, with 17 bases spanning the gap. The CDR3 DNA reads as TGTGCCAGCAGCTCTTCCCCAGGGTTGGGGCAGCCCCAGCATTTT. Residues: CASSSSPGLGQPQHF.

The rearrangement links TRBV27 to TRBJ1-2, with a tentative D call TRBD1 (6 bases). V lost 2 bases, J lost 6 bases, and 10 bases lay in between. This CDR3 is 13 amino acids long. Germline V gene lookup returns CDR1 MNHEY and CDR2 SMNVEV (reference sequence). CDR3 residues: CASSLRDNHGYTF. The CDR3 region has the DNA TGTGCCAGCAGTTTAAGGGACAACCATGGCTACACCTTC.

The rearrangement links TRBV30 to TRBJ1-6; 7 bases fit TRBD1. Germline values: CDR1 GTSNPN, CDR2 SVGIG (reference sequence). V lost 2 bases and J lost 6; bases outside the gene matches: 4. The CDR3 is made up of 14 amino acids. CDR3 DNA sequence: TGTGCCTGGAGTACAGGGGTGGGTAATTCACCCCTCCACTTT. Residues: CAWSTGVGNSPLHF.

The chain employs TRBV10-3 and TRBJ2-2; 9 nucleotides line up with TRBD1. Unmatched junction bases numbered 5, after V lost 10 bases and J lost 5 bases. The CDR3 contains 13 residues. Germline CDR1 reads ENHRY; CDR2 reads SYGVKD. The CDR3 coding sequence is TGTGCCACATGGACAGGGGATACCGGGGAGCTGTTTTTT. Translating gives CATWTGDTGELFF.

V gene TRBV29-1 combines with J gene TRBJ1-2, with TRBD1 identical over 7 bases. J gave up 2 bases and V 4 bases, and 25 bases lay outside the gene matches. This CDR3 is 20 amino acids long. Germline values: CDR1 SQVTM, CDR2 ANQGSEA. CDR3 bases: TGCAGCGTTGGAGGGGGCAATAAGAATAGGTGGGACATCCGAAACTATGGCTACACCTTC. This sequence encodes CSVGGGNKNRWDIRNYGYTF.

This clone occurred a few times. CDR3: CASSGQGNSGTHYNEQFF. The CDR3 region has the DNA TGTGCCAGCAGTGGACAGGGTAATTCCGGGACTCATTACAATGAGCAGTTCTTC. The genes are TRBV27 and TRBJ2-1; 8 nucleotides match TRBD1. Germline assignment: CDR1 MNHEY and CDR2 SMNVEV (reference sequence). CDR3 length: 18 amino acids. J lost 4 bases, V lost 5 bases, and 16 bases had no gene match.